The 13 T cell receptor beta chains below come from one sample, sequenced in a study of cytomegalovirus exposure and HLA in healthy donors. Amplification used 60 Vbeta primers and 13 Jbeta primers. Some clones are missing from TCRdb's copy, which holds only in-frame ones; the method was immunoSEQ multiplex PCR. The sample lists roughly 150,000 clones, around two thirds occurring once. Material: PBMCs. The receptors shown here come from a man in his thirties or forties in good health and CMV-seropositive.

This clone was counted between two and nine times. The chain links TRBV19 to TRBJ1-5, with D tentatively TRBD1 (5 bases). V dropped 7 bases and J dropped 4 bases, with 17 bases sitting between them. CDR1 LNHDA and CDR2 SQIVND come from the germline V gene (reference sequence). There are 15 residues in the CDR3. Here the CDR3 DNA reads TGTGCCAGTACGCAGGGTGGATGGAGTAATCAGCCCCAGCATTTT. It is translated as CASTQGGWSNQPQHF.

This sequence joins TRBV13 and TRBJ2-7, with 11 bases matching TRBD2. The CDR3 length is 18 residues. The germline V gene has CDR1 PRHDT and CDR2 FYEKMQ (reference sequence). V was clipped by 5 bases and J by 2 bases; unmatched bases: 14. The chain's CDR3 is CASSGRTSGRHETYEQYF. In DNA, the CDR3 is TGTGCCAGCAGCGGACGGACTAGCGGGCGGCATGAAACCTACGAGCAGTACTTC.

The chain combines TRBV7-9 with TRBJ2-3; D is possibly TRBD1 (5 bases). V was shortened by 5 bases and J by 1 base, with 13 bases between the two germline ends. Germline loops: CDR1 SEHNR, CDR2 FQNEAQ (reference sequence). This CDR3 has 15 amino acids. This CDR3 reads CASSPTGQGTDTQYF. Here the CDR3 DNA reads TGTGCCAGCAGCCCAACAGGACAAGGCACAGATACGCAGTATTTT.

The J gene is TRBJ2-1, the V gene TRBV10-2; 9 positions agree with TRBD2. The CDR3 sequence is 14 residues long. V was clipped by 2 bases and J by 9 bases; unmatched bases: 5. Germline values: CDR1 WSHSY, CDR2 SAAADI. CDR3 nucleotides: TGCGCCAGCAGTGAGATGGCGGGAGGGGGTGAGCAGTTCTTC. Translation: CASSEMAGGGEQFF.

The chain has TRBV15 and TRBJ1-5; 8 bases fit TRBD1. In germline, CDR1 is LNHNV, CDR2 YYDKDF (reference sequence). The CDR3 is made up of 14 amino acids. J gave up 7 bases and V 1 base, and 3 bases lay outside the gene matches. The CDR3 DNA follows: TGTGCCACCAGCAGAGGCAGGGGGCGACAGCCCCAGCATTTT. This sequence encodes CATSRGRGRQPQHF.

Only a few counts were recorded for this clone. CDR3 sequence: CASRTVGNRDGYTF. The CDR3 DNA reads TGTGCCAGCAGGACAGTGGGGAATCGCGATGGCTACACCTTC. The chain joins TRBV27 to TRBJ1-2, with a possible D match to TRBD1 (5 bases). Per the germline V gene, CDR1 is MNHEY and CDR2 is SMNVEV (reference sequence). V lost 6 bases and J lost 6, with 17 bases in between. The CDR3 extends over 14 amino acids.

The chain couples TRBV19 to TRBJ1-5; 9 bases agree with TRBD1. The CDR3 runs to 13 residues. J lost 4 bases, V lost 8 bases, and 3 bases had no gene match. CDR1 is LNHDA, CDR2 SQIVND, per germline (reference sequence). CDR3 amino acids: CASSGTGNQPQHF. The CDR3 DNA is TGTGCCAGTTCCGGGACAGGGAATCAGCCCCAGCATTTT.

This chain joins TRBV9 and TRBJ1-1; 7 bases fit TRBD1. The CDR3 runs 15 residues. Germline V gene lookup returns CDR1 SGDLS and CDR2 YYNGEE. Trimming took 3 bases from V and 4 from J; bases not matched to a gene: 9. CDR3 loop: CASSAQTGPATEAFF. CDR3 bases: TGTGCCAGCAGCGCACAGACAGGGCCGGCCACTGAAGCTTTCTTT.

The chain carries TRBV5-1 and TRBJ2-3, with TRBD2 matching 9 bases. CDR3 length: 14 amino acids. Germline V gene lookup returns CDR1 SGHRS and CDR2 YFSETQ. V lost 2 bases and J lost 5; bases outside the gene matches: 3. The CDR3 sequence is CASSFGGREDTQYF. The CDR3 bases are TGCGCCAGCAGCTTCGGCGGGAGGGAAGATACGCAGTATTTT.

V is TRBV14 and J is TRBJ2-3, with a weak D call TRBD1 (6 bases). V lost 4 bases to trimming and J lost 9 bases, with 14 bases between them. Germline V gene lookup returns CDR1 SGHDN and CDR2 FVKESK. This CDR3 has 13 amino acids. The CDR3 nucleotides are TGTGCCAGCAGCCGAACCACAGGGACAACGCAGTATTTT. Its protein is CASSRTTGTTQYF. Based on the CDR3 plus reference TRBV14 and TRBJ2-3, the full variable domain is EAGVTQFPSHSVIEKGQTVTLRCDPISGHDNLYWYRRVMGKEIKFLLHFVKESKQDESGMPNNRFLAERTGGTYSTLKVQPAELEDSGVYFCASSRTTGTTQYFGPGTRLTVL.

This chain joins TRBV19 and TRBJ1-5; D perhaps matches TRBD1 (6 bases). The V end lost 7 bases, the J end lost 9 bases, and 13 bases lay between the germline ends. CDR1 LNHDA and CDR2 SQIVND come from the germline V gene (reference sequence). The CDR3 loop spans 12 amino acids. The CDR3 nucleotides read TGTGCCAGTATTTCAAAAGGGGGGCCCCAGCATTTT. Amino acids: CASISKGGPQHF.

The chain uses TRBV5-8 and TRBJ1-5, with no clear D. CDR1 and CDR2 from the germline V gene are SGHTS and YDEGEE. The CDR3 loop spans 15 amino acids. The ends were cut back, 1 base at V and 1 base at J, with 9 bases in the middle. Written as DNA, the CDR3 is TGTGCCAGCAGCTTGAGTCGCGGCAGCAATCAGCCCCAGCATTTT. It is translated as CASSLSRGSNQPQHF.

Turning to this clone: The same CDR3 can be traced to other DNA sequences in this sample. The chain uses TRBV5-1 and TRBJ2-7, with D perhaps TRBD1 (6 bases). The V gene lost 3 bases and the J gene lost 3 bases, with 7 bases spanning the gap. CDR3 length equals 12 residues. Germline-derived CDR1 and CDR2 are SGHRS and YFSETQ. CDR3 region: CASSSDSYEQYF. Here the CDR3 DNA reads TGCGCCAGCAGCTCGGACAGCTACGAGCAGTACTTC. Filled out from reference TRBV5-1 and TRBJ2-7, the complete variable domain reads KAGVTQTPRYLIKTRGQQVTLSCSPISGHRSVSWYQQTPGQGLQFLFEYFSETQRNKGNFPGRFSGRQFSNSRSEMNVSTLELGDSALYLCASSSDSYEQYFGPGTRLTVT.